This T cell receptor (beta chain) was observed in a study of molecular identifiers for immune sequencing clone quantification. Points from the study as a whole: Barcode-sharing identical TCR molecules could underestimate highly expanded clone sizes. Over 98% of effector molecules, yet under 1% of naive-cell molecules, were held by clones above 20 RNA copies.

TCRdb passed the PCR reads through MiXCR, listing each CDR3 protein once. This table has more than 450,000 distinct CDR3 sequences, over 20% appearing once. Trimming took 1 base from V and 1 from J, leaving 10 bases between them. This CDR3 spans 16 amino acids. This clonotype showed up many times. Antigen specificity is unknown. Sample: naive CD8+ T cells from blood, with Jurkat cell RNA spiked in. Described subset: FACS-sorted CD8+CD4-CCR7+CD45RA+ naive T cells. The V call is TRBV12-3 or TRBV12-4, the J call TRBJ2-2; maybe TRBD2 (5 bases). The sequence derives from a human donor in good health. Some libraries in this study had Jurkat cell RNA spiked in. The CDR3: CASSLDVGMNTGELFF. The DNA for the CDR3 is TGTGCCAGCAGTTTAGATGTCGGGATGAACACCGGGGAGCTGTTTTTT.